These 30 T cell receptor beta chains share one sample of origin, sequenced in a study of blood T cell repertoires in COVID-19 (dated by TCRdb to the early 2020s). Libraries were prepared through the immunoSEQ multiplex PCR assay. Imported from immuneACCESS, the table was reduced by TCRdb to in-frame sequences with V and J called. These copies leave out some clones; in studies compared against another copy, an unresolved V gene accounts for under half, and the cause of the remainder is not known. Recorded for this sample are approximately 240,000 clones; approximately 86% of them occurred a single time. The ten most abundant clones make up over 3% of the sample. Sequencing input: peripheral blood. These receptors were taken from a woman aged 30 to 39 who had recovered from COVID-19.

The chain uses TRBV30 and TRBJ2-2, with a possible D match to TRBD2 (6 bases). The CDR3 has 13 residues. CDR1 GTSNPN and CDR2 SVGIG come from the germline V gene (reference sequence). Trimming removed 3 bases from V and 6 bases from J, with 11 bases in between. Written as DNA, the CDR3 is TGTGCCTGGAGGGTTACGGGGGCCGGGGAGCTGTTTTTT. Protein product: CAWRVTGAGELFF.

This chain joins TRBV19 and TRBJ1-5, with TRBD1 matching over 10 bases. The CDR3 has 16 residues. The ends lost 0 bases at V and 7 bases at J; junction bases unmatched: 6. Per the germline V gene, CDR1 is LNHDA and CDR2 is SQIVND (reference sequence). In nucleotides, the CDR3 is TGTGCCAGTAGTATAGACGGGACAGGGGTTTGGCAGCCCCAGCATTTT. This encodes CASSIDGTGVWQPQHF.

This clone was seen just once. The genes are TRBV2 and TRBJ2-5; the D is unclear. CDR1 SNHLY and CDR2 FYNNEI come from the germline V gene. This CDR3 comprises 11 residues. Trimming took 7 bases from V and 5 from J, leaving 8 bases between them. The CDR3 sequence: CASIMEETQYF. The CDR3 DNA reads TGTGCCAGCATAATGGAGGAGACCCAGTACTTC.

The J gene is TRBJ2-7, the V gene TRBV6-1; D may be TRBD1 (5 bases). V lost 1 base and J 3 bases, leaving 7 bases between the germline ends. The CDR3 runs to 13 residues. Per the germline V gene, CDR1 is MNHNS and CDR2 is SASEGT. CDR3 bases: TGTGCCAGCAGTGAAGGACAGAACTACGAGCAGTACTTC. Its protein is CASSEGQNYEQYF.

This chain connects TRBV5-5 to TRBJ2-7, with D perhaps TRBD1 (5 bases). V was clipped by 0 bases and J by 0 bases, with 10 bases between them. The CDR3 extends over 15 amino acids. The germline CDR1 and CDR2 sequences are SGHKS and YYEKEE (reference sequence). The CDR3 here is CASSLEYRFSYEQYF. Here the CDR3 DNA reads TGTGCCAGCAGCTTGGAGTACAGGTTCTCCTACGAGCAGTACTTC.

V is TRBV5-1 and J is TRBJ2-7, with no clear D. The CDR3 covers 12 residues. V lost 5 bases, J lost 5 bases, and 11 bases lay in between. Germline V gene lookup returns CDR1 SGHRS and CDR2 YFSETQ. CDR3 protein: CASREASNEQYF. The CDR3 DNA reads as TGCGCCAGCAGAGAAGCATCCAACGAGCAGTACTTC.

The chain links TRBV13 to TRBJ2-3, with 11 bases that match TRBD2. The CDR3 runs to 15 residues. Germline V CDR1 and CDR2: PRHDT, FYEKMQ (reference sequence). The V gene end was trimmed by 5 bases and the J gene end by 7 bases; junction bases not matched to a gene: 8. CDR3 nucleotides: TGTGCCAGCAGCCGACTAGCGGGGATAACCAATACGCAGTATTTT. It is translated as CASSRLAGITNTQYF.

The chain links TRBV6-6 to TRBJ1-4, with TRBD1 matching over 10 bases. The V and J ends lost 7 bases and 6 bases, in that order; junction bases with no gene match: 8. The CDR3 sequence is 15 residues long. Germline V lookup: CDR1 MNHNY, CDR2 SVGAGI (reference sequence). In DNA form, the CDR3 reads TGTGCCAGCACCCGAAGACAGGGGGCGGATGAAAAACTGTTTTTT. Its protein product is CASTRRQGADEKLFF.

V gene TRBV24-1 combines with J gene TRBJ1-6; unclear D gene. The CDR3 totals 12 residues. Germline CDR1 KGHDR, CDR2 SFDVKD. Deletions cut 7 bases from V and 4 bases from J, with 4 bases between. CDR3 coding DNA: TGTGCCACCAGCCAGTATAATTCACCCCTCCACTTT. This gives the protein CATSQYNSPLHF.

The CDR3 coding sequence is TGCAGCGCCCTGGGACACCGAGGGCTCTCTGGGGCCAACGTCCTGACTTTC. It translates to CSALGHRGLSGANVLTF. The chain couples TRBV29-1 to TRBJ2-6; D may be TRBD1 (6 bases). This CDR3 comprises 17 residues. Germline V lookup: CDR1 SQVTM, CDR2 ANQGSEA. V dropped 7 bases and J dropped 0 bases, with 19 bases sitting between them.

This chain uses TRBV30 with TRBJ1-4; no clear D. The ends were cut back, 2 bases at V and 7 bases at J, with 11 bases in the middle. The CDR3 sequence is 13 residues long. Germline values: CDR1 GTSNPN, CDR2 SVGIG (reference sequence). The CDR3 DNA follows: TGTGCCTGGAGTTCCCAGGTATCTGAAAAACTGTTTTTT. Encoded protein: CAWSSQVSEKLFF.

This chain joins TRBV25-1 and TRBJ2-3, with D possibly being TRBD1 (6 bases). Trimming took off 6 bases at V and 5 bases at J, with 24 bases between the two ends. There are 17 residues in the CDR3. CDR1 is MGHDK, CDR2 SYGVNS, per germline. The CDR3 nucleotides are TGTGCCAGCAGCCCTATCCAACAGGGTATCAGTGGAGATACGCAGTATTTT. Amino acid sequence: CASSPIQQGISGDTQYF.

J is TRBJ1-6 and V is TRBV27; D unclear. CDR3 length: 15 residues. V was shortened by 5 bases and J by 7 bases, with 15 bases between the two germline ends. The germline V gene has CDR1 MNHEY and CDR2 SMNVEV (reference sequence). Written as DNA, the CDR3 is TGTGCCAGCAGTCTAGCGGGCCCGGGGAATTCACCCCTCCACTTT. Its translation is CASSLAGPGNSPLHF.

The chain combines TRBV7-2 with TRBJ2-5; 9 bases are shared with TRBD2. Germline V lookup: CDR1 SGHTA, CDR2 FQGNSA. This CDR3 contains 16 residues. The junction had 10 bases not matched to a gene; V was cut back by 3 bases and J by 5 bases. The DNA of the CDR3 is TGTGCCAGCAGCTTTTGGCGGGGGGGCTCTCGGGAGACCCAGTACTTC. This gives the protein CASSFWRGGSRETQYF.

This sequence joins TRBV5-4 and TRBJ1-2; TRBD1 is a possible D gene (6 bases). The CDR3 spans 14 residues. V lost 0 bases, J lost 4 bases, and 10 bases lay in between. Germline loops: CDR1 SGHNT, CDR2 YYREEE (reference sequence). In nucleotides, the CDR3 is TGTGCCAGCAGCTTGGAAGGGGGGGCCTATGGCTACACCTTC. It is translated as CASSLEGGAYGYTF.

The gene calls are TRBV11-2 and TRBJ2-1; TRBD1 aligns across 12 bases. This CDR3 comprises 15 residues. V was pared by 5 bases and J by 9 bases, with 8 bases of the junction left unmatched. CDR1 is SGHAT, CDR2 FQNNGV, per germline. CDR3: CASSEGQGAYSEQFF. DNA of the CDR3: TGTGCCAGCAGCGAGGGACAGGGGGCTTATAGTGAGCAGTTCTTC.

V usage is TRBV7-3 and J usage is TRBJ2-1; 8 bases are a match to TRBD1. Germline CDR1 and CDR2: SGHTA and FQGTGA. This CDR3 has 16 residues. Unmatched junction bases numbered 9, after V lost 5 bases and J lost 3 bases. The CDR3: CASSPKPGQVYNEQFF. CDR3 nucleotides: TGTGCCAGCAGCCCGAAGCCGGGACAGGTCTACAATGAGCAGTTCTTC. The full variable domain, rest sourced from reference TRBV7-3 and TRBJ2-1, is GAGVSQTPSNKVTEKGKYVELRCDPISGHTALYWYRQSLGQGPEFLIYFQGTGAADDSGLPNDRFFAVRPEGSVSTLKIQRTERGDSAVYLCASSPKPGQVYNEQFFGPGTRLTVL.

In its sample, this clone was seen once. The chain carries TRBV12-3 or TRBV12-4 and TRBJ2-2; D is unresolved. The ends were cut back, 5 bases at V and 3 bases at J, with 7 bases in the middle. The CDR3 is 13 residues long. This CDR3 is CASSLYYTGELFF. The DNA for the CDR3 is TGTGCCAGCAGTCTATATTACACCGGGGAGCTGTTTTTT.

CDR3 region: CASSLIRAGGIVTYNEQFF. The DNA for the CDR3 is TGTGCCAGCAGCTTGATTCGGGCAGGGGGAATCGTTACATACAATGAGCAGTTCTTC. The chain has TRBV7-2 and TRBJ2-1; 7 nucleotides match TRBD1. Trimming at V came to 3 bases and at J to 4 bases, leaving 18 bases not matched to a gene. Germline V gene lookup returns CDR1 SGHTA and CDR2 FQGNSA. This CDR3 is 19 amino acids long.

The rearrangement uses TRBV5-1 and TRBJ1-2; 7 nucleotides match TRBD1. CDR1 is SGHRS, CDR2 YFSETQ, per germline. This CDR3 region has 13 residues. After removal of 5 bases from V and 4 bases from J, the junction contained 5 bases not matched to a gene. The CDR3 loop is CASSQGQVYGYTF. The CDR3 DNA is TGCGCCAGCAGTCAAGGACAGGTCTATGGCTACACCTTC.

The DNA of the CDR3 is TGTGCCAGCAGCTTACTGGAGCAGGGATTTACAGATACGCAGTATTTT. Its translation: CASSLLEQGFTDTQYF. The chain has TRBV7-6 and TRBJ2-3; a weak D match, TRBD1 (5 bases). Between the trimmed V and J ends, which lost 2 bases and 3 bases, there was a span of 15 bases. Per germline, CDR1 SGHVS and CDR2 FNYEAQ. This CDR3 has 16 residues.

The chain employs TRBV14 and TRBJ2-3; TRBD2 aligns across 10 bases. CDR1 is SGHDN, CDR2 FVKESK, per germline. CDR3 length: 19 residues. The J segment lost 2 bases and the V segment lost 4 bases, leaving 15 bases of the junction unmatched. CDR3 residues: CASSPRGAGGPGDTDTQYF. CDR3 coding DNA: TGTGCCAGCAGCCCCCGAGGAGCGGGGGGGCCTGGGGACACAGATACGCAGTATTTT.

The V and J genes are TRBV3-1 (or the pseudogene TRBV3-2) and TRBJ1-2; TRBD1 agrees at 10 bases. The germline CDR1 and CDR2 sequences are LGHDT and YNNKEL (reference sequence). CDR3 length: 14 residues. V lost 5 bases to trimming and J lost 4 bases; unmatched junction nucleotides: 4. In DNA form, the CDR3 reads TGTGCCAGCAGCAGGGACAGGGGCTTCTATGGCTACACCTTC. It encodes CASSRDRGFYGYTF.

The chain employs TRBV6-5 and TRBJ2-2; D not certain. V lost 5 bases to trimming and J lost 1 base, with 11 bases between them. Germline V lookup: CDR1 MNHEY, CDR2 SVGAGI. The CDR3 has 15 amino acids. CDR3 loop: CASSPKRQNTGELFF. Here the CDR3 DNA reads TGTGCCAGCAGTCCGAAGAGGCAGAACACCGGGGAGCTGTTTTTT.

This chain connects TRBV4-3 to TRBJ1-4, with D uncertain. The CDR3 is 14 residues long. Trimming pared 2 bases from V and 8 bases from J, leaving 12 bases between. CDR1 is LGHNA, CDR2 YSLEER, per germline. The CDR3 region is CASSQSVFSEKLFF. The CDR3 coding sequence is TGCGCCAGCAGCCAAAGTGTTTTTAGCGAAAAACTGTTTTTT.

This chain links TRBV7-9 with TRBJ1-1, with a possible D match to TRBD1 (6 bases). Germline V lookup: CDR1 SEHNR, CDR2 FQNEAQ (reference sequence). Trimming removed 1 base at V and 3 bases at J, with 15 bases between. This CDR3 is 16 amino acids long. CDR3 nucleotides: TGTGCCAGCAGCTTAGTGGGGCAGGGGATGGACACTGAAGCTTTCTTT. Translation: CASSLVGQGMDTEAFF.

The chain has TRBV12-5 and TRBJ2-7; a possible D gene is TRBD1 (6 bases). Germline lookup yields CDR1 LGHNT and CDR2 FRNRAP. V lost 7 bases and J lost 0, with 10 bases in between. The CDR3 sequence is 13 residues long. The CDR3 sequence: CASEGGFSYEQYF. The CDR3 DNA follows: TGTGCTAGTGAAGGGGGATTCTCCTACGAGCAGTACTTC.

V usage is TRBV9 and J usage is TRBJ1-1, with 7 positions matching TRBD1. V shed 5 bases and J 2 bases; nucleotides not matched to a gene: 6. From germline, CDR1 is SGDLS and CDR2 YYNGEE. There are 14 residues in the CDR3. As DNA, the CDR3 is TGTGCCAGCAGTAGGACAGGAGCAAACACTGAAGCTTTCTTT. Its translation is CASSRTGANTEAFF.

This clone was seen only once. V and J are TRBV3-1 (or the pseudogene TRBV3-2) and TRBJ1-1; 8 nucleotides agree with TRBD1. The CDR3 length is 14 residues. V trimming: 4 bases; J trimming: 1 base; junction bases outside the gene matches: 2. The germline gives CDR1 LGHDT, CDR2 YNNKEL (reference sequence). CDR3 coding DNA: TGTGCCAGCAGCCGAGGGACAGGGAACACTGAAGCTTTCTTT. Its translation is CASSRGTGNTEAFF.

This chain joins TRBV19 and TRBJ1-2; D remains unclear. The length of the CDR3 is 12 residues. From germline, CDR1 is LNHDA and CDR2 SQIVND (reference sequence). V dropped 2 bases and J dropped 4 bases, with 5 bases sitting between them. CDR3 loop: CASSIRGYGYTF. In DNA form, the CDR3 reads TGTGCCAGTAGTATACGGGGCTATGGCTACACCTTC.